This TCR beta chain was captured in a study of control samples from healthy donors and cancer patients (dated by TCRdb to the early 2020s). CDR1 and CDR2 (MNHEY, SMNVEV) derive from the germline V gene (reference sequence). Taken from cysteine to phenylalanine, the CDR3 has 15 residues. Only the CDR3 part of the read is kept: 45 bases, read in frame from the first base. The germline ends are 19 bases apart after V is trimmed by 5 bases and J by 8 bases. Receptors were amplified or captured by the immunoSEQ multiplex PCR assay. TCRdb carries this immuneACCESS record with in-frame sequences only. Its versions omit some clonotypes, under half of them owing to an unresolved V gene in the studies checked, with the rest unexplained. In this sample the table shows roughly 450,000 clones, 90% of which occur a single time. Of the sample, 5% to 7% falls within the top ten clones. Of note for this clone: Its binding antigen is unknown. Base-call qualities are not available, and no considerably larger clone is one nucleotide away.

Sequences were obtained from PBMCs. The rearrangement joined TRBV27 to TRBJ2-1; D gene: possibly TRBD2, on 5 matching bases. The clonotype was recovered from a man aged 35 to 55 with head and neck cancer. The CDR3 loop reads CASSSLATNSDEQFF. In nucleotide form, the sequence is TGTGCCAGCAGTAGTTTAGCGACAAACTCCGATGAGCAGTTCTTC.